This record looks at one TCR beta chain sequence and its context. Antigen unknown. This sample stems from a study of T cell repertoires in cytomegalovirus infection. TCRdb re-analysed the reads in MiXCR, keeping a single row per CDR3 protein. The sample records about 130,000 distinct CDR3 sequences, roughly a quarter being singletons. The V segment lost 4 bases and the J segment 6 bases; nucleotides outside the gene matches: 8. The CDR3 loop spans 15 amino acids. The chain joins TRBV12-3 or TRBV12-4 to TRBJ1-5; 8 nucleotides line up with TRBD1. The receptor comes from a human donor in good health (CMV status not recorded). Some clones in this sample may be carry-over from other donors' samples. The sequenced sample consisted of PBMCs, sequenced either directly or after in vitro stimulation (not recorded which). The DNA of the CDR3 is TGTGCCAGCAGTTCCAGGGGGCGCGGGGGTCAGCCCCAGCATTTT. This codes for CASSSRGRGGQPQHF.